The T cell receptor beta chain described here comes from a study of blood T cell repertoires in COVID-19. Study as a whole: Donors in the United States, Italy and Spain gave samples during acute or convalescent COVID-19. Sources were T cells, B-cell-depleted T cells, or PBMCs; the material itself was cDNA or gDNA.

The ends were cut back, 3 bases at V and 2 bases at J, with 11 bases in the middle. The length of the CDR3 is 15 residues. Germline loops: CDR1 SGHTA, CDR2 FQGNSA. Authors' methods: Counts of nucleated cells, estimated from reference gene primer amplification, were obtained. Generated by immunoSEQ multiplex PCR, the TCRdb table keeps only in-frame clones and is missing some. V, J and clone size derive from that table, while D and trimming were established from the DNA sequence. The data show under 300,000 clones, with more than 75% seen just once and about 12% held by the top ten. What was sequenced was peripheral blood. This TCR was sampled from a man older than 75 with acute or convalescent COVID-19. V is TRBV7-2 and J is TRBJ1-5; D not resolved. CDR3 loop: CASSLTPQGNQPQHF. CDR3 DNA sequence: TGTGCCAGCAGCTTGACGCCGCAGGGCAATCAGCCCCAGCATTTT.